This is a list of T cell receptor beta chains from one sample in a study of blood T cells in healthy people across ages. TCRdb redid the calling of the 5' RACE reads with MiXCR, one entry per CDR3 protein. The profile shows some 670,000 distinct CDR3 sequences, 45% to 60% of them singletons. Sequenced material: blood. These receptors came from a woman over 75 in good health. Both conserved end residues are part of each CDR3. The D gene is left open where the match is weak. Where a row states a size, it is once, few, many or the class of an expanded clone; other rows omit it.

v_gene,abundance,j_gene,d_gene,CDR3nt,CDR3aa
TRBV5-1,-,TRBJ2-3,TRBD1,TGCGCCAGCAGGGGACAGGTACCTAGCACAGATACGCAGTATTTT,CASRGQVPSTDTQYF
TRBV15,-,TRBJ2-1,-,TGTGCCACCAGCAGAGATGATCCGGGTTACAATGAGCAGTTCTTC,CATSRDDPGYNEQFF
TRBV5-1,once,TRBJ2-3,-,TGCGCCAGCAGCTTGGGAAGGAAGAGGGCACGACAGAACGACGCTAGGAGCACAGATACGCAGTATTTT,CASSLGRKRARQNDARSTDTQYF
TRBV12-3/TRBV12-4,-,TRBJ2-7,-,TGTGTCAGCAGTCCTAGGGGGGGGGGAGAATCCGAGCAGTACTTC,CVSSPRGGGESEQYF
TRBV15,-,TRBJ2-7,-,TGTGCCACCAGCAGAGACCGGGCCTACAATGAGCAGTACTTC,CATSRDRAYNEQYF
TRBV27,-,TRBJ1-2,-,TGTGCCAGCAGTTTGGAATGGGGTTATGGCTACACCTTC,CASSLEWGYGYTF
TRBV7-2,-,TRBJ2-5,-,TGTGCCAGCAGCTTACAATTGATTACCCAGTACTTC,CASSLQLITQYF
TRBV5-1,many,TRBJ1-4,-,TGCGCCAGCAGCTTTGCAGGCCACAATGAAAAACTGTTTTTT,CASSFAGHNEKLFF
TRBV12-3/TRBV12-4,few,TRBJ1-5,-,TGTGCCAGCAGTTTCGGGGAAGAGAATCAGCCCCAGCATTTT,CASSFGEENQPQHF
TRBV27,-,TRBJ1-2,TRBD1,TGTGCCAGCAGTGTCCGGACAGGGGGGCAAAATGGCTACACCTTC,CASSVRTGGQNGYTF
TRBV24-1,many,TRBJ2-3,-,TGTGCCACCCAAGGTACATACTCCACAGATACGCAGTATTTT,CATQGTYSTDTQYF
TRBV27,few,TRBJ2-2,-,TGTGCCAGCAGCCGGGACTTTGGGAAGACCGGGGAGCTGTTTTTT,CASSRDFGKTGELFF
TRBV24-1,many,TRBJ2-3,-,TGTGCCACCAGTGATACCAGGACTACAGATACGCAGTATTTT,CATSDTRTTDTQYF
TRBV28,-,TRBJ2-2,-,TGTGCCAGCAGTTTCCGGGGTTTTAGTACCGGGGAGCTGTTTTTT,CASSFRGFSTGELFF
TRBV7-9,once,TRBJ2-2,-,TGTGCCAGCAGCTTACAGACGAACACCGGGGAGCCGTTTTTT,CASSLQTNTGEPFF
TRBV6-5,-,TRBJ1-2,-,TGTGCCAGCAGTTACGGGGGGGCGGGTTATGGCTACACCTTC,CASSYGGAGYGYTF
TRBV15,-,TRBJ1-1,TRBD1,TGTGCCACCAGCAAATATGGACAGGCGGTCACTGAAGCTTTCTTT,CATSKYGQAVTEAFF
TRBV30,few,TRBJ1-1,-,TGTGCCTGGAGTAGGGGGGGGAACACTGAAGCTTTCTTT,CAWSRGGNTEAFF
TRBV28,-,TRBJ1-1,TRBD1,TGTGCCAGCGAACCACAGGGGGCGAACACTGAAGCTTTCTTT,CASEPQGANTEAFF
TRBV9,-,TRBJ2-3,TRBD2,TGTGCCAGCAGCGTGTATAGCGGGGGGGCGATCACAGATACGCAGTATTTT,CASSVYSGGAITDTQYF
TRBV5-1,few,TRBJ1-1,TRBD1,TGCGCCAGCAGCATGTTGACAGGGACCATGAACACTGAAGCTTTCTTT,CASSMLTGTMNTEAFF
TRBV20-1,-,TRBJ2-3,-,TGCAGTGCCCTGGGGCCCACAGATACGCAGTATTTT,CSALGPTDTQYF
TRBV18,many,TRBJ1-2,-,TGTGCCAGCTCAATCCAGAGCTTAGCTAACTATGGCTACACCTTC,CASSIQSLANYGYTF
TRBV4-1,-,TRBJ2-5,-,TGCGCCAGCAGCCAAGATAGTATGGCACAGTCCCAAGAGACCCAGTACTTC,CASSQDSMAQSQETQYF
TRBV21-1,-,TRBJ2-7,-,TGTGCCACCGGGGGGGAGCGGGGTTACAATGAGCAGTACTTC,CATGGERGYNEQYF
TRBV7-3,many,TRBJ2-1,-,TGTGCCAGCAGCTTAAGTCTAGCGAGGAACAATGAGCAGTTCTTC,CASSLSLARNNEQFF
TRBV29-1,-,TRBJ2-3,-,TGCAGCGTAAGGAAGGCGCCGGGCGATACGCAGTATTTT,CSVRKAPGDTQYF
TRBV28,many,TRBJ2-7,-,TGTGCCAGCAGTTCTGGGGGTCGCGAGCAGTACTTC,CASSSGGREQYF